The 32 T cell receptor beta chains listed next were all sequenced from one sample in a study of shared clonotypes between healthy human individuals. The assay was immunoSEQ multiplex PCR, and TCRdb's table has in-frame clones only and misses some. The top ten hold roughly 0.4% of the sample, which has over 1.5 million clones, 98% seen once. Input material: naive CD4+ T cells sorted from blood. Subset in this sample: CD45RA+ positively selected. The source is a man aged 25 to 45 in good health.

The chain has TRBV27 and TRBJ2-2, with 12 bases lining up with TRBD1. V trimming: 9 bases; J trimming: 5 bases; junction bases outside the gene matches: 4. This CDR3 region has 14 residues. Per the germline V gene, CDR1 is MNHEY and CDR2 is SMNVEV (reference sequence). The CDR3 DNA follows: TGTGCCAGTATGGGACAGGGGGCGACCGGGGAGCTGTTTTTT. It encodes CASMGQGATGELFF.

The chain carries TRBV6-5 and TRBJ1-1, with D unclear. Germline V gives CDR1 MNHEY, CDR2 SVGAGI. Trimming stripped 5 bases from V and 8 bases from J, with 9 bases between. This CDR3 is built from 11 residues. CDR3 in DNA: TGTGCCAGCAGTCCAAACGCGGAAGCTTTCTTT. It specifies CASSPNAEAFF.

J is TRBJ2-5 and V is TRBV6-1; D tentatively fits TRBD1 or TRBD2 (5 bases each). The V end lost 11 bases, the J end lost 5 bases, and 21 bases lay between the germline ends. There are 14 residues in the CDR3. Germline CDR1 and CDR2: MNHNS and SASEGT. This CDR3 reads CASIRDPSGETQYF. Here the CDR3 DNA reads TGTGCCTCCATCCGGGACCCCTCTGGGGAGACCCAGTACTTC.

To note about this clone: The same CDR3 also results from other DNA sequences found in this sample. This rearrangement joins TRBV5-1 to TRBJ2-7; 10 bases align to TRBD1. Per the germline V gene, CDR1 is SGHRS and CDR2 is YFSETQ. The junction had 7 bases not matched to a gene; V was cut back by 0 bases and J by 4 bases. The CDR3 is 16 residues long. In DNA form, the CDR3 reads TGCGCCAGCAGCTTGGCATGGGACAGGGGATCGTACGAGCAGTACTTC. Protein: CASSLAWDRGSYEQYF.

This sequence joins TRBV5-5 and TRBJ2-5, with a possible D match to TRBD1 (5 bases). CDR1 is SGHKS and CDR2 is YYEKEE in the germline V gene (reference sequence). The length of the CDR3 is 14 residues. Trimming stripped 3 bases from V and 3 bases from J, with 12 bases between. CDR3: CASSYPGREETQYF. CDR3 sequence (DNA): TGTGCCAGCAGCTATCCAGGCAGGGAAGAGACCCAGTACTTC.

The genes are TRBV5-1 and TRBJ2-5, with a possible D match to TRBD1 (6 bases). The germline V gene encodes CDR1 SGHRS and CDR2 YFSETQ. V was clipped by 4 bases and J by 7 bases, with 23 bases between them. CDR3 size: 16 residues. The CDR3 bases are TGCGCCAGCAGCCAGATGCTAACAGGAGAACAGGGGACCCAGTACTTC. Protein sequence: CASSQMLTGEQGTQYF.

The rearrangement links TRBV21-1 to TRBJ1-1. TRBV21-1 is an annotated pseudogene. The CDR3 covers 12 residues. The CDR3 loop reads CASSKEETEAFF. The DNA for the CDR3 is TGTGCCAGCAGCAAAGAGGAAACTGAAGCTTTCTTT.

This chain uses TRBV18 with TRBJ1-2; D gene ambiguous. The CDR3 runs to 13 residues. The ends were cut back, 2 bases at V and 5 bases at J, with 9 bases in the middle. Germline assignment: CDR1 KGHSH and CDR2 LQKENI. CDR3 residues: CASSPETAYGYTF. CDR3 nucleotide sequence: TGTGCCAGCTCACCAGAGACCGCGTATGGCTACACCTTC.

CDR3 DNA: TGTGCCAGCAGCTTTCTTCTCGCTAGCGGGAGGGGGAATGAGCAGTTCTTC. Translation: CASSFLLASGRGNEQFF. The rearrangement joins TRBV7-9 to TRBJ2-1; 12 bases agree with TRBD2. This CDR3 is 17 amino acids long. V dropped 3 bases and J dropped 7; count of bases not matched to a gene: 10. The V gene's germline CDR1 is SEHNR and CDR2 FQNEAQ (reference sequence).

This clone appeared a single time. The chain employs TRBV9 and TRBJ2-7; D might be TRBD1 (5 bases). This CDR3 is 14 amino acids long. The germline gives CDR1 SGDLS, CDR2 YYNGEE. Trimming took 3 bases from V and 1 from J, leaving 11 bases between them. The CDR3 loop reads CASSGTGQSYEQYF. The CDR3 DNA is TGTGCCAGCAGCGGAACCGGACAATCCTACGAGCAGTACTTC.

The chain employs TRBV29-1 and TRBJ1-2; D is perhaps TRBD1 (5 bases). The CDR3 runs 11 residues. Trimming cost V 2 bases and J 8 bases, with 9 bases left between them. From germline, CDR1 is SQVTM and CDR2 ANQGSEA. CDR3 loop: CSVERDLGYTF. DNA for the CDR3: TGCAGCGTTGAACGGGACCTCGGCTACACCTTC.

V is TRBV5-4 and J is TRBJ2-5; 9 nucleotides match TRBD1. The CDR3 extends over 14 amino acids. V was pared by 4 bases and J by 5 bases, with 6 bases of the junction left unmatched. CDR1 is SGHNT, CDR2 YYREEE, per germline (reference sequence). The CDR3 DNA reads as TGTGCCAGCAGCCCGGGACAGGGTGGGGAGACCCAGTACTTC. Translation gives CASSPGQGGETQYF.

This chain connects TRBV28 to TRBJ2-1; D gene ambiguous. The CDR3 runs 13 residues. Trimming pared 10 bases from V and 6 bases from J, leaving 16 bases between. Germline V lookup: CDR1 MDHEN, CDR2 SYDVKM. CDR3 sequence reads: CATMLRLINEQFF. In DNA form, the CDR3 reads TGTGCCACCATGCTGAGGCTGATCAATGAGCAGTTCTTC. Combining the CDR3 with reference TRBV28 and TRBJ2-1 gives the whole variable domain DVKVTQSSRYLVKRTGEKVFLECVQDMDHENMFWYRQDPGLGLRLIYFSYDVKMKEKGDIPEGYSVSREKKERFSLILESASTNQTSMYLCATMLRLINEQFFGPGTRLTVL.

V gene TRBV7-6 combines with J gene TRBJ2-1; D possibly corresponds to TRBD2 (5 bases). Germline V gene data show CDR1 as SGHVS and CDR2 as FNYEAQ. Deletions cut 2 bases from V and 5 bases from J, with 19 bases between. This CDR3 has 17 residues. The CDR3 protein is CASSLRIRGERNNEQFF. In DNA form, the CDR3 reads TGTGCCAGCAGCTTAAGGATCAGAGGCGAGCGGAACAATGAGCAGTTCTTC.

The chain employs TRBV5-1 and TRBJ2-5, with 11 bases matching TRBD2. Unmatched junction bases numbered 5, after V lost 4 bases and J lost 0 bases. This CDR3 is built from 16 residues. Germline assignment: CDR1 SGHRS and CDR2 YFSETQ. CDR3 protein: CASSAGTSGYQETQYF. Here the CDR3 DNA reads TGCGCCAGCAGCGCAGGGACTAGCGGATACCAAGAGACCCAGTACTTC.

This CDR3 is CASSLPGPGSGNTIYF. DNA of the CDR3: TGCGCCAGCAGCTTGCCAGGGCCTGGCTCTGGAAACACCATATATTTT. The rearrangement uses TRBV5-1 and TRBJ1-3; a weak D match, TRBD1 (5 bases). V was clipped by 1 base and J by 0 bases, with 11 bases between them. The germline CDR1 and CDR2 sequences are SGHRS and YFSETQ. The length of the CDR3 is 16 residues. The whole variable domain, filled in from reference TRBV5-1 and TRBJ1-3, reads KAGVTQTPRYLIKTRGQQVTLSCSPISGHRSVSWYQQTPGQGLQFLFEYFSETQRNKGNFPGRFSGRQFSNSRSEMNVSTLELGDSALYLCASSLPGPGSGNTIYFGEGSWLTVV.

The rearrangement joins TRBV6-5 to TRBJ1-2, with 8 bases identical to TRBD1. Trimming cost V 5 bases and J 4 bases; bases outside gene matches: 6. This CDR3 has 14 residues. Germline-derived CDR1 and CDR2 are MNHEY and SVGAGI. The CDR3 DNA reads TGTGCCAGCAGTCGTGACAGGGGCTTCTATGGCTACACCTTC. Protein sequence: CASSRDRGFYGYTF.

The chain employs TRBV5-5 and TRBJ2-1; 8 bases map to TRBD1. The CDR3 loop spans 15 amino acids. The germline CDR1 and CDR2 sequences are SGHKS and YYEKEE (reference sequence). Trimming cost V 4 bases and J 1 base; bases outside gene matches: 4. The DNA of the CDR3 is TGTGCCAGCAGCCCAGACAGGGGTTCCTACAATGAGCAGTTCTTC. Translating gives CASSPDRGSYNEQFF.

Concerning this clone itself: The same CDR3 is also encoded by other DNA sequences in this sample. The rearrangement links TRBV18 to TRBJ2-5; TRBD2 aligns across 7 bases. The V gene end was trimmed by 3 bases and the J gene end by 5 bases; junction bases not matched to a gene: 6. The germline gives CDR1 KGHSH, CDR2 LQKENI. The CDR3 length is 14 residues. CDR3 loop: CASSPPGRVETQYF. Here the CDR3 DNA reads TGTGCCAGCTCACCCCCTGGGAGGGTTGAGACCCAGTACTTC.

The CDR3 reads CASSLPQGLRYQETQYF. The DNA of the CDR3 is TGTGCCAGCAGTTTGCCTCAGGGACTAAGGTACCAAGAGACCCAGTACTTC. The chain employs TRBV28 and TRBJ2-5, with 7 nucleotides matching TRBD2. The V gene's germline CDR1 is MDHEN and CDR2 SYDVKM. The junction had 10 bases not matched to a gene; V was cut back by 3 bases and J by 0 bases. This CDR3 contains 17 residues. Combining the CDR3 with reference TRBV28 and TRBJ2-5 gives the whole variable domain DVKVTQSSRYLVKRTGEKVFLECVQDMDHENMFWYRQDPGLGLRLIYFSYDVKMKEKGDIPEGYSVSREKKERFSLILESASTNQTSMYLCASSLPQGLRYQETQYFGPGTRLLVL.

This clone showed up just once. The junction shows a germline mismatch at one end, possibly a read error. This chain joins TRBV11-2 and TRBJ2-1; a possible D gene is TRBD1 (5 bases). Germline assignment: CDR1 SGHAT and CDR2 FQNNGV. The length of the CDR3 is 13 residues. The CDR3 spells CASSLDPGIAKLF. The CDR3 DNA reads as TGTGCCAGCAGCTTAGACCCAGGGATAGCAAAGCTCTTC.

This clone has just one count. The chain joins TRBV5-1 to TRBJ2-6; 9 bases are shared with TRBD1. Germline V lookup: CDR1 SGHRS, CDR2 YFSETQ. V lost 3 bases to trimming and J lost 4 bases; unmatched junction nucleotides: 11. The CDR3 runs to 18 residues. The CDR3: CASSSSPGTGTGANVLTF. The CDR3 nucleotides read TGCGCCAGCAGCTCGAGTCCCGGGACAGGGACCGGGGCCAACGTCCTGACTTTC.

The J gene is TRBJ2-7, the V gene TRBV6-5; 11 bases fit TRBD1. V gave up 6 bases and J gave up 4 bases; unmatched junction bases: 5. The CDR3 is 14 amino acids. In germline, CDR1 is MNHEY, CDR2 SVGAGI. The CDR3 sequence is CASSGQGAMYEQYF. In DNA, the CDR3 is TGTGCCAGCAGCGGACAGGGGGCGATGTACGAGCAGTACTTC.

This clone was found once. This chain links TRBV10-3 with TRBJ1-4; D is unclear. V dropped 9 bases and J dropped 6 bases, with 14 bases sitting between them. Germline V gene data show CDR1 as ENHRY and CDR2 as SYGVKD. This CDR3 region has 13 residues. The CDR3 bases are TGTGCCATGTCTTGGGCCAAGGATGAAAAACTGTTTTTT. Its translation: CAMSWAKDEKLFF.

This clone was observed once. The chain is built from TRBV5-1 and TRBJ2-1; D unresolved. V lost 0 bases and J 0 bases, leaving 7 bases between the germline ends. Per the germline V gene, CDR1 is SGHRS and CDR2 is YFSETQ. The CDR3 has 15 amino acids. As DNA, the CDR3 is TGCGCCAGCAGCTTGGCAATTAGCTCCTACAATGAGCAGTTCTTC. This translates into CASSLAISSYNEQFF.

This sequence joins TRBV5-1 and TRBJ1-1; a possible D gene is TRBD1 (5 bases). Trimming removed 4 bases at V and 1 base at J, with 17 bases between. Germline assignment: CDR1 SGHRS and CDR2 YFSETQ. This CDR3 contains 16 residues. CDR3 nucleotide sequence: TGCGCCAGCAGCAAAAATAATCAGGGAAGGAACACTGAAGCTTTCTTT. This encodes CASSKNNQGRNTEAFF.

The chain couples TRBV9 to TRBJ2-1, with D unclear. Germline V lookup: CDR1 SGDLS, CDR2 YYNGEE. The length of the CDR3 is 14 residues. Trimming removed 4 bases from V and 12 bases from J, with 20 bases in between. Written as DNA, the CDR3 is TGTGCCAGCAGCCGATTAGGACCGAAAGGTGGGCAGTTCTTC. This sequence encodes CASSRLGPKGGQFF.

The chain recombines TRBV28 with TRBJ2-7; the match to TRBD2 covers 13 bases. V lost 3 bases to trimming and J lost 4 bases; unmatched junction nucleotides: 12. CDR3 length equals 18 residues. Germline loops: CDR1 MDHEN, CDR2 SYDVKM. CDR3 region: CASSFGLAGAWVEYEQYF. The CDR3 DNA follows: TGTGCCAGCAGTTTTGGACTAGCGGGAGCCTGGGTTGAGTACGAGCAGTACTTC.

This clone was seen a single time. The V call is TRBV7-9, the J call TRBJ2-2; D might be TRBD2 (6 bases). Germline CDR1 reads SEHNR; CDR2 reads FQNEAQ (reference sequence). The CDR3 contains 12 residues. Trimming pared 4 bases from V and 6 bases from J, leaving 6 bases between. CDR3 loop: CASSWRAGELFF. The CDR3 coding sequence is TGTGCCAGCAGCTGGAGGGCCGGGGAGCTGTTTTTT.

This chain uses TRBV29-1 with TRBJ1-3, with 7 bases aligning to TRBD1. Trimming cost V 6 bases and J 0 bases; bases outside gene matches: 5. Per the germline V gene, CDR1 is SQVTM and CDR2 is ANQGSEA. The length of the CDR3 is 14 residues. The CDR3 nucleotides read TGCAGCGTGGGACAGTTAACCTCTGGAAACACCATATATTTT. This codes for CSVGQLTSGNTIYF.

This sequence joins TRBV2 and TRBJ2-7; 12 nucleotides agree with TRBD2. From germline, CDR1 is SNHLY and CDR2 FYNNEI. This CDR3 has 13 amino acids. V shed 9 bases, J shed 6 bases, and the junction held 6 bases outside the gene matches. CDR3 loop: CASRLAGDGEQYF. The CDR3 DNA reads TGTGCCAGTAGACTAGCGGGAGATGGCGAGCAGTACTTC.

This chain connects TRBV5-4 to TRBJ2-1; 7 bases match TRBD2. CDR3 length equals 15 residues. The trim removed 2 bases at V and 5 bases at J, leaving 7 bases unmatched. CDR1 and CDR2 (germline): SGHNT, YYREEE (reference sequence). CDR3 amino acids: CASSLAGSINNEQFF. The CDR3 nucleotides are TGTGCCAGCAGCTTAGCGGGATCCATAAACAATGAGCAGTTCTTC.